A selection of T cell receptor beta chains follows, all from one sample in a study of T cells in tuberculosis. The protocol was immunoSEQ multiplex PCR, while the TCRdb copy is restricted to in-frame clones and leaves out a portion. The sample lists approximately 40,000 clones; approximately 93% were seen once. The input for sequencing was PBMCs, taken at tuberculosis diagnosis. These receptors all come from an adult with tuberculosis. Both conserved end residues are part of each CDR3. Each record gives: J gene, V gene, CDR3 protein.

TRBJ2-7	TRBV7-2	CASSLVPGGLYEQYF
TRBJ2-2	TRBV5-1	CASSFPEGTGELFF
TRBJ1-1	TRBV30	CAWSTYTGGSTEAFF
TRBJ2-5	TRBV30	CAWSRETQYF
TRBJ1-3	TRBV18	CASSPQTGGLAGNTIYF
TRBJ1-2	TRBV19	CASSLAAGQGYGYTF
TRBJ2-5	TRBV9	CASSPYHAGETQYF
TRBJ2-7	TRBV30	CAWSRDRASYEQYF
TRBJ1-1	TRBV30	CAWSNRGSTEAFF
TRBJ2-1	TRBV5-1	CASSSQSGGSYNEQFF
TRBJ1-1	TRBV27	CASSLNLYSKMNTEAFF
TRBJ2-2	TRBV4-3	CASSQDLQGRFQNTGELFF
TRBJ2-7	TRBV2	CASSDPAGGYEQYF
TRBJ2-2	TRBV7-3	CASSTGVDTGELFF
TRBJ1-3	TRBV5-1	CASSPSAASGNTIYF
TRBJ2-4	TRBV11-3	CASSSRDRENIQYF
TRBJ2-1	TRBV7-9	CATITLAGAWDEQFF
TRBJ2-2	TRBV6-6	CASSRGQGWTGELFF
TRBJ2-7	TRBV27	CASSSSGTGYYEQYF
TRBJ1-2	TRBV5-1	CASSSDRSSDGYTF
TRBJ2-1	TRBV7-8	CASSRGSNEQFF
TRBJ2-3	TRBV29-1	CSVEDRSGGFTDTQYF